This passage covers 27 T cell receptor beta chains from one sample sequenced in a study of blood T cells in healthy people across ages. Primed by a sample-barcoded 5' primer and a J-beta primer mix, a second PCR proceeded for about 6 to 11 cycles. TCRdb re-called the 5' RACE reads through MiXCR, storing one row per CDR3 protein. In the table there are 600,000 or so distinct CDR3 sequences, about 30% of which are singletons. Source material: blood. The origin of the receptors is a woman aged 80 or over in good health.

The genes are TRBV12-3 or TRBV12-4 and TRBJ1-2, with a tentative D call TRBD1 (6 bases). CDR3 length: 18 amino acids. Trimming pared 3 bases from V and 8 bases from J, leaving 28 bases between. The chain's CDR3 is CASSFMGNRVGPKGGYTF. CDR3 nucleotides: TGTGCCAGCAGTTTCATGGGCAACAGGGTGGGTCCTAAGGGAGGCTACACCTTC.

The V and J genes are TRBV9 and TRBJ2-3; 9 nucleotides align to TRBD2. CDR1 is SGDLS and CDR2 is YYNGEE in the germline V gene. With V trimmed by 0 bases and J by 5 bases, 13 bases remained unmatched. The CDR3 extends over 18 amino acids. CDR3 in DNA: TGTGCCAGCAGCGTAGTGGCGGGGGGGCCAGTAGTTGGAGATACGCAGTATTTT. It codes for CASSVVAGGPVVGDTQYF. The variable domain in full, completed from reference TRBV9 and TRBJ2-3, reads DSGVTQTPKHLITATGQRVTLRCSPRSGDLSVYWYQQSLDQGLQFLIQYYNGEERAKGNILERFSAQQFPDLHSELNLSSLELGDSALYFCASSVVAGGPVVGDTQYFGPGTRLTVL.

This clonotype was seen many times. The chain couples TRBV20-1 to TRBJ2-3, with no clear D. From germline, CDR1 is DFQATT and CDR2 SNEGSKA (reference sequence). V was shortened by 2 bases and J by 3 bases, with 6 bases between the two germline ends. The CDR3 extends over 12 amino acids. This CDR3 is CSARLQTDTQYF. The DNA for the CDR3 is TGCAGTGCTAGACTCCAGACAGATACGCAGTATTTT.

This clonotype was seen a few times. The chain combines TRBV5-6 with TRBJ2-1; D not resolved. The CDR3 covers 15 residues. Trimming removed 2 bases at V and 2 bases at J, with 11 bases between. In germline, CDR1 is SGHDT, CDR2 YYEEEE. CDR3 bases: TGTGCCAGCAGCTTCGATGGGAACCCCTACAATGAGCAGTTCTTC. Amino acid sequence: CASSFDGNPYNEQFF.

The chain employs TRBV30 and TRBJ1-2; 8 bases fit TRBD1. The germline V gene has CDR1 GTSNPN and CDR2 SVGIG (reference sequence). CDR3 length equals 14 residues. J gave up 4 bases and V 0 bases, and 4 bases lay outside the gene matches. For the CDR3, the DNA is TGTGCCTGGAGTGTACGGGACAGGCTCTATGGCTACACCTTC. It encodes CAWSVRDRLYGYTF.

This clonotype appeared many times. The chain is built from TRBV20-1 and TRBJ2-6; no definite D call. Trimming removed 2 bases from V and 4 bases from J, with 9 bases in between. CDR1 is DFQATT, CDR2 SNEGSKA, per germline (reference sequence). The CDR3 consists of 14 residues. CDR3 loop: CSARTGTGANVLTF. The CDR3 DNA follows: TGCAGTGCTAGAACGGGCACCGGGGCCAACGTCCTGACTTTC.

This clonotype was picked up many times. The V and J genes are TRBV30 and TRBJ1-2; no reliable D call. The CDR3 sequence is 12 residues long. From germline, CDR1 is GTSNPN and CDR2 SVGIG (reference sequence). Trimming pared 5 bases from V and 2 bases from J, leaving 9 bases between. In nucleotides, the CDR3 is TGTGCCTGGGGGAGGATCAACTATGGCTACACCTTC. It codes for CAWGRINYGYTF.

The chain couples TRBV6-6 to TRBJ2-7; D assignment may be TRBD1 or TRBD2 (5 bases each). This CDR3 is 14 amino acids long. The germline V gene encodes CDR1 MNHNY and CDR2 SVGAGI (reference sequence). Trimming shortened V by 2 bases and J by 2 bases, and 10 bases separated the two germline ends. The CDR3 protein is CASSYTQGPYEQYF. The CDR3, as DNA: TGTGCCAGCAGTTACACTCAGGGACCCTACGAGCAGTACTTC.

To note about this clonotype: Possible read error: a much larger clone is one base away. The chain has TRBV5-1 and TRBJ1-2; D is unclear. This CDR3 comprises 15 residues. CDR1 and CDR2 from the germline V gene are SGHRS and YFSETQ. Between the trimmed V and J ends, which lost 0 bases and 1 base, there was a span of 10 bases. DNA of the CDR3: TGCGCCAGCAGCTTGGATGCCGGGGTTAACTATGGCTACACCTTC. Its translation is CASSLDAGVNYGYTF.

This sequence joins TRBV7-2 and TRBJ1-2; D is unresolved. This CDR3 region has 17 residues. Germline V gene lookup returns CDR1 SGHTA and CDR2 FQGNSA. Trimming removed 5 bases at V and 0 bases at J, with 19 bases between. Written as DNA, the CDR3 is TGTGCCAGCAGCCTTAATGGCGGAGTTCGGTCTAACTATGGCTACACCTTC. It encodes CASSLNGGVRSNYGYTF.

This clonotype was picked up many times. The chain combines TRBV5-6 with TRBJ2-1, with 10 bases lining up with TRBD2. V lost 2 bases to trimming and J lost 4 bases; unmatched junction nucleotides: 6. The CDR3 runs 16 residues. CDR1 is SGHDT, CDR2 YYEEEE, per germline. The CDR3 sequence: CASSFGAGGPYNEQFF. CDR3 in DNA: TGTGCCAGCAGCTTTGGAGCGGGGGGGCCTTACAATGAGCAGTTCTTC.

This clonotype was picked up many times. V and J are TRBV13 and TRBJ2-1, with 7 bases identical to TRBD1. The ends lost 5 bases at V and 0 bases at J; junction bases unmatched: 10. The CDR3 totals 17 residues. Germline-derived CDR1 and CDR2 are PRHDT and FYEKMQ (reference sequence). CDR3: CASSLDRAPGSYNEQFF. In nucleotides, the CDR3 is TGTGCCAGCAGCCTAGACAGGGCCCCAGGCTCCTACAATGAGCAGTTCTTC.

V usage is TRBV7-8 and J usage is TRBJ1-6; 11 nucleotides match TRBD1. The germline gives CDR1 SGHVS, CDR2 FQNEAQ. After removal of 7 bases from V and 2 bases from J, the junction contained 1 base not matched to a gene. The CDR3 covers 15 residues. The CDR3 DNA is TGTGCCAGCATGGGACAGGGGGCCTATAATTCACCCCTCCACTTT. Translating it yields CASMGQGAYNSPLHF.

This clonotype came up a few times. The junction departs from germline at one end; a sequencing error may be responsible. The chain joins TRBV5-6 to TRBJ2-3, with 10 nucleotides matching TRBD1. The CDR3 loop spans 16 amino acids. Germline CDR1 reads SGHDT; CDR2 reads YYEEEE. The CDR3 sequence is CASSWEWGQGKDTRYF. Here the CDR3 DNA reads TGTGCCAGCAGCTGGGAATGGGGACAGGGGAAAGATACGCGGTATTTT.

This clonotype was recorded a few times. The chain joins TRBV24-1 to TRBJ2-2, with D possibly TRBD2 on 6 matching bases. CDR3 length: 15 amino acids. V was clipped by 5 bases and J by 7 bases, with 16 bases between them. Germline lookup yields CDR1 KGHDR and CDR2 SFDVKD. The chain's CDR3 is CATSVRGLRDGELFF. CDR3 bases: TGTGCCACCAGTGTTCGGGGACTGCGAGACGGGGAGCTGTTTTTT.

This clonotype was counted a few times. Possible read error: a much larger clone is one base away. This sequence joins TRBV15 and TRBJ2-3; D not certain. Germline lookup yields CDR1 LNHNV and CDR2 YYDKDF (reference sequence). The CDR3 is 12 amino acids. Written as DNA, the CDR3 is TGTGCCGCCAGCAGATTATCAGATACGCAGTATTTT. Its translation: CAASRLSDTQYF.

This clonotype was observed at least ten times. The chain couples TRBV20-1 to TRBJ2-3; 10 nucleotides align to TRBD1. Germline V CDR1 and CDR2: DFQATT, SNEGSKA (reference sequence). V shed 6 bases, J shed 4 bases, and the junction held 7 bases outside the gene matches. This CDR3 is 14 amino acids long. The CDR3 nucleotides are TGCAGTGCAAACAGACAGGGGGCCGCAGATACGCAGTATTTT. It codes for CSANRQGAADTQYF.

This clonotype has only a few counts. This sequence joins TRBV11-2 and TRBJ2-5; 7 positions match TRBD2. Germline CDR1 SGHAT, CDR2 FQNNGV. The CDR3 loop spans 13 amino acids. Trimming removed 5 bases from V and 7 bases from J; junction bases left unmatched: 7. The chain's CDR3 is CASSPPGGVTQYF. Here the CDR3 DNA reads TGTGCCAGCAGCCCCCCGGGGGGTGTGACCCAGTACTTC. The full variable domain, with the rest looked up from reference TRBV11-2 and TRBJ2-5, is EAGVAQSPRYKIIEKRQSVAFWCNPISGHATLYWYQQILGQGPKLLIQFQNNGVVDDSQLPKDRFSAERLKGVDSTLKIQPAKLEDSAVYLCASSPPGGVTQYFGPGTRLLVL.

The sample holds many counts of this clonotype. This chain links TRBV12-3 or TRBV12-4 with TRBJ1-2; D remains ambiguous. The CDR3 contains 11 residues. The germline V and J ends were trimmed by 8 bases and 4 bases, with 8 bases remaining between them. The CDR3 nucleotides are TGTGCCAGCTCTTGGGGCTATGGCTACACCTTC. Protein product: CASSWGYGYTF.

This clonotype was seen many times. As DNA, the CDR3 is TGTGCCAGCAGCGACGGGACTAGCGGGGCTCGAGCCAAAAACATTCAGTACTTC. Amino acids: CASSDGTSGARAKNIQYF. The genes are TRBV6-2 or TRBV6-3 and TRBJ2-4; 13 bases are a match to TRBD2. This CDR3 is built from 18 residues. Germline values: CDR1 MNHEY, CDR2 SVGEGT. The V segment lost 6 bases and the J segment 0 bases; nucleotides outside the gene matches: 8.

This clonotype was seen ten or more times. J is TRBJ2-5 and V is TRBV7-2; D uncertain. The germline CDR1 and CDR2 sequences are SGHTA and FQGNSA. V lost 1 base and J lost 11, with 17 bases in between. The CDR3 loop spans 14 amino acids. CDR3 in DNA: TGTGCCAGCAGCTTAGGTTTGGGCTACAATGAGCAGTACTTC. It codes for CASSLGLGYNEQYF. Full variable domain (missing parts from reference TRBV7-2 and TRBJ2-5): GAGVSQSPSNKVTEKGKDVELRCDPISGHTALYWYRQSLGQGLEFLIYFQGNSAPDKSGLPSDRFSAERTGGSVSTLTIQRTQQEDSAVYLCASSLGLGYNEQYFGPGTRLLVL.

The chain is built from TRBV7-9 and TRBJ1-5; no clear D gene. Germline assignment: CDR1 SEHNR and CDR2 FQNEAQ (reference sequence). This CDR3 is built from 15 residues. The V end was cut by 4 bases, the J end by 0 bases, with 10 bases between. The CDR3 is CASSSTEYSNQPQHF. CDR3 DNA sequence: TGTGCCAGCAGCTCGACGGAATATAGCAATCAGCCCCAGCATTTT.

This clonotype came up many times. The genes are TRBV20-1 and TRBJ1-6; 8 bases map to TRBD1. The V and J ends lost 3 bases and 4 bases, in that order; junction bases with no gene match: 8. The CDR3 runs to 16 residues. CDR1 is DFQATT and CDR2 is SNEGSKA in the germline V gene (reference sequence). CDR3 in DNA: TGCAGTGCTAGGGGCTCAGGGGGCCAGTATAATTCACCCCTCCACTTT. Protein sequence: CSARGSGGQYNSPLHF.

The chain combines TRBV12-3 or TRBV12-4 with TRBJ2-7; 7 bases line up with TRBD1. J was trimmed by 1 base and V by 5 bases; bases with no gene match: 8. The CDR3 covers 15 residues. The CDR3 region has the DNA TGTGCCAGCAGTGCGTACAGGGGTGATTCCTACGAGCAGTACTTC. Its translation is CASSAYRGDSYEQYF.

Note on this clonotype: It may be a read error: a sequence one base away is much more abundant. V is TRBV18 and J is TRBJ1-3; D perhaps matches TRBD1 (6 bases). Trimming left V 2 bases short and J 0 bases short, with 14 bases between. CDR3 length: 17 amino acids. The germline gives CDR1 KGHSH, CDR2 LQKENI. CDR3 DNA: TGTGCCAGCTCACCATGGGGACACGCCGACTCTGGAAACACCATATATTTT. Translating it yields CASSPWGHADSGNTIYF.

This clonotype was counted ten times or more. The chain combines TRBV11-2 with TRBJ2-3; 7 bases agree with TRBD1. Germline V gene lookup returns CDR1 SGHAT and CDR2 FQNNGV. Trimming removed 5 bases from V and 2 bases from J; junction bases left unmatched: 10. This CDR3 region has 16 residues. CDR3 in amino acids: CASSPRTGLNTDTQYF. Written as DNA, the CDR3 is TGTGCCAGCAGCCCCAGGACAGGACTTAACACAGATACGCAGTATTTT.

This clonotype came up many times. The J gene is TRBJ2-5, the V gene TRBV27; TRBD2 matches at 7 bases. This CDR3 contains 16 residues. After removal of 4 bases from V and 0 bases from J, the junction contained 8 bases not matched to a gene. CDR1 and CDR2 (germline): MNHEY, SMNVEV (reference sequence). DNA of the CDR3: TGTGCCAGCAGTTCACGGGGGACTAAGTACCAAGAGACCCAGTACTTC. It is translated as CASSSRGTKYQETQYF.